The 3 T cell receptor beta chains below come from one sample, sequenced in a study of blood T cell repertoires in COVID-19. Some clones are missing from TCRdb's copy, which holds only in-frame ones; the method was immunoSEQ multiplex PCR. The sample lists nearly 95,000 clones; roughly 70% were seen once. Sequencing input: peripheral blood. The receptor source for this set is a man aged 65-85 years with COVID-19, enrolled during active disease.

The rearrangement joins TRBV5-1 to TRBJ2-7; the D gene is possibly TRBD2 (6 bases). Germline-derived CDR1 and CDR2 are SGHRS and YFSETQ. V shed 0 bases and J shed 7 bases, with 14 bases lying between them. The CDR3 length is 14 residues. The CDR3 reads CASSLGTTGGEQYF. For the CDR3, the DNA is TGCGCCAGCAGCTTGGGGACCACCGGGGGTGAGCAGTACTTC.

On this clone itself: One end of the junction does not line up with germline, which may come from a read error. V is TRBV2 and J is TRBJ1-1, with no clear D. The CDR3 totals 12 residues. Germline assignment: CDR1 SNHLY and CDR2 FYNNEI. CDR3 protein: CASSEALEGIGF. For the CDR3, the DNA is TGTGCCAGCAGTGAAGCCTTGGAGGGTATAGGCTTT.

The chain links TRBV28 to TRBJ2-2; 8 bases fit TRBD2. The trim removed 4 bases at V and 4 bases at J, leaving 5 bases unmatched. Germline loops: CDR1 MDHEN, CDR2 SYDVKM. This CDR3 has 15 amino acids. CDR3 in amino acids: CASSSAGVSTGELFF. The DNA of the CDR3 is TGTGCCAGCAGTTCAGCGGGAGTCAGCACCGGGGAGCTGTTTTTT.